Below are 21 T cell receptor beta chains sequenced from a single sample in a study of CD8+CD57+ T cells in acquired aplastic anemia. For sequencing, patients were chosen who had shown expansion of CD8+CD57+ cells by flow cytometry. Genomic DNA, serving as template, underwent TCR beta VDJ and CDR3 profiling. MiXCR, run by TCRdb on the reads, gives a single entry per CDR3 protein. The sample includes about 150,000 distinct CDR3 sequences, over 40% seen only once; the top ten take 3.2%. Material for sequencing was sorted CD4+, CD8+, or CD8+CD57+ T cells (not recorded which) from PBMCs. The receptors were sampled from a human donor with aplastic anemia.

Many counts were recorded for this clonotype. The J gene is TRBJ2-7, the V gene TRBV20-1, with TRBD2 as a possible D gene (6 bases). In germline, CDR1 is DFQATT, CDR2 SNEGSKA (reference sequence). V was clipped by 1 base and J by 5 bases, with 12 bases between them. This CDR3 is built from 13 residues. The DNA for the CDR3 is TGCAGTGCTAGAGGCCTAGCGCTCAACGAGCAGTACTTC. This gives the protein CSARGLALNEQYF.

The CDR3 here is CAGSFGLAGTYEQYV. The CDR3 region has the DNA TGTGCCGGCAGTTTTGGGCTAGCGGGAACCTACGAGCAGTACGTC. This sequence joins TRBV2 and TRBJ2-7, with TRBD2 identical over 9 bases. The CDR3 is 15 residues long. Germline CDR1 is SNHLY and CDR2 is FYNNEI.

The chain joins TRBV10-3 to TRBJ1-1; no clear D gene. The V gene lost 2 bases and the J gene lost 0 bases, with 7 bases spanning the gap. The CDR3 length is 14 residues. Germline assignment: CDR1 ENHRY and CDR2 SYGVKD. CDR3 in DNA: TGTGCCATCAGTGAGGTAGGGATGAACACTGAAGCTTTCTTT. Its translation: CAISEVGMNTEAFF.

Note on this clonotype: A much larger clonotype is one base distant, so this may be a read error. The J gene is TRBJ2-2, the V gene TRBV2; weak D call: TRBD1 (7 bases). Germline V CDR1 and CDR2: SNHLY, FYNNEI. This CDR3 spans 15 amino acids. CDR3 sequence: CASSPGDRNTGELLF. Written as DNA, the CDR3 is TGTGCCAGCAGCCCGGGGGACAGAAACACCGGGGAGCTGCTTTTT. The entire variable domain, with the rest obtained from reference TRBV2 and TRBJ2-2, is as follows: EPEVTQTPSHQVTQMGQEVILRCVPISNHLYFYWYRQILGQKVEFLVSFYNNEISEKSEIFDDQFSVERPDGSNFTLKIRSTKLEDSAMYFCASSPGDRNTGELLFGEGSRLTVL.

This clonotype was seen repeatedly, ten times or more. This chain connects TRBV24-1 to TRBJ2-1; the match to TRBD2 covers 14 bases. V trimming: 0 bases; J trimming: 6 bases; junction bases outside the gene matches: 3. The germline V gene encodes CDR1 KGHDR and CDR2 SFDVKD. This CDR3 has 17 residues. CDR3 in amino acids: CATSDLPGLAGGNEQFF. CDR3 sequence (DNA): TGTGCCACCAGTGATTTGCCCGGACTAGCGGGGGGCAATGAGCAGTTCTTC.

This chain joins TRBV7-8 and TRBJ2-1; TRBD2 might be the D (5 bases). CDR1 and CDR2 (germline): SGHVS, FQNEAQ. The CDR3 has 13 amino acids. Between the trimmed V and J ends, which lost 4 bases and 15 bases, there was a span of 19 bases. CDR3 region: CASSSGVTGGRFF. The CDR3 bases are TGTGCCAGCAGCTCCGGGGTTACGGGTGGACGGTTCTTC.

The chain has TRBV4-1 and TRBJ1-5; D is perhaps TRBD1 (5 bases). V lost 1 base and J 6 bases, leaving 16 bases between the germline ends. The CDR3 runs to 16 residues. Germline lookup yields CDR1 MGHRA and CDR2 YSYEKL. The CDR3 DNA is TGCGCCAGCAGCCAAGTTGTAGGGGTCACCCCTCAGCCCCAGCATTTT. It specifies CASSQVVGVTPQPQHF.

Turning to this clonotype: This clone may be a read error of a much larger clone one base away. This rearrangement joins TRBV6-5 to TRBJ2-2; D unresolved. V lost 4 bases and J 4 bases, leaving 7 bases between the germline ends. The germline CDR1 and CDR2 sequences are MNHEY and SVGAGI. CDR3 length: 13 residues. Written as DNA, the CDR3 is TGTGCCAGCAGTTGCTTTGGCACCGGGGAGCTGTTTTTT. It encodes CASSCFGTGELFF.

The chain combines TRBV2 with TRBJ2-7; D uncertain. This CDR3 spans 14 amino acids. The V end was cut by 6 bases, the J end by 4 bases, with 16 bases between. Germline V gene lookup returns CDR1 SNHLY and CDR2 FYNNEI. CDR3 region: CASRVARKYYEQYF. CDR3 in DNA: TGTGCCAGCAGGGTTGCCAGAAAATATTACGAGCAGTACTTC.

As regards this clonotype: The missing conserved phenylalanine or tryptophan at the end of this CDR3 makes a read error likely. This CDR3 is CASSAPSVGSEAFP. In DNA form, the CDR3 reads TGTGCCAGCAGTGCCCCCAGTGTGGGGTCTGAAGCTTTCCCT. The chain employs TRBV27 and TRBJ1-1; D not certain. The CDR3 spans 14 residues. V was cut by 5 bases and J by 6 bases, with 16 bases left in between. CDR1 is MNHEY, CDR2 SMNVEV, per germline (reference sequence).

The chain joins TRBV29-1 to TRBJ1-2; maybe TRBD1 (5 bases). Between the trimmed V and J ends, which lost 3 bases and 8 bases, there was a span of 10 bases. The CDR3 consists of 11 residues. The germline V gene has CDR1 SQVTM and CDR2 ANQGSEA. CDR3 loop: CSVDRGRGYTF. The CDR3 DNA reads as TGCAGCGTTGATAGGGGCAGGGGCTACACCTTC.

The chain couples TRBV15 to TRBJ2-1; 8 nucleotides line up with TRBD2. This CDR3 has 16 residues. Germline assignment: CDR1 LNHNV and CDR2 YYDKDF (reference sequence). J was trimmed by 1 base and V by 3 bases; bases with no gene match: 5. The CDR3 DNA reads TGTGCCACCAGCAGTAACCGGGGGGGTTCCTACAATGAGCAGTTCTTC. Residues: CATSSNRGGSYNEQFF. The entire variable domain, with the rest obtained from reference TRBV15 and TRBJ2-1, is as follows: DAMVIQNPRYQVTQFGKPVTLSCSQTLNHNVMYWYQQKSSQAPKLLFHYYDKDFNNEADTPDNFQSRRPNTSFCFLDIRSPGLGDTAMYLCATSSNRGGSYNEQFFGPGTRLTVL.

Regarding this clonotype: The junction departs from the called germline gene at one end, perhaps through a read error. J is TRBJ1-5 and V is TRBV19; 8 nucleotides match TRBD1. The germline CDR1 and CDR2 sequences are LNHDA and SQIVND (reference sequence). The CDR3 is 15 residues long. In DNA form, the CDR3 reads TGTGCCAGTAGTACGAGGACAGGGAACAATGAGCCCCAGCATTTT. Translation gives CASSTRTGNNEPQHF. Variable domain in full (rest from reference TRBV19 and TRBJ1-5): DGGITQSPKYLFRKEGQNVTLSCEQNLNHDAMYWYRQDPGQGLRLIYYSQIVNDFQKGDIAEGYSVSREKKESFPLTVTSAQKNPTAFYLCASSTRTGNNEPQHFGDGTRLSIL.

This clonotype was observed a few times. In nucleotides, the CDR3 is TGTGCCAGCAGCGAAAGACTGGAAGAGACCCAGTACTTC. It encodes CASSERLEETQYF. The J gene is TRBJ2-5, the V gene TRBV7-2; D gene ambiguous. Trimming pared 5 bases from V and 3 bases from J, leaving 10 bases between. The length of the CDR3 is 13 residues. Per the germline V gene, CDR1 is SGHTA and CDR2 is FQGNSA.

As for this clonotype: This may arise from a read error, as a much more abundant clone is one base away. The rearrangement joins TRBV11-2 to TRBJ2-7; 9 nucleotides agree with TRBD2. Germline values: CDR1 SGHAT, CDR2 FQNNGV. CDR3 length: 15 amino acids. J lost 2 bases, V lost 1 base, and 3 bases had no gene match. CDR3 protein: CASSLVRGGAYEQYV. CDR3 coding DNA: TGTGCCAGCAGCTTAGTTCGCGGGGGGGCCTACGAGCAGTACGTC.

To note about this clonotype: This sequence may be a read error, since a much larger clone differs from it by one base. This sequence joins TRBV6-1 and TRBJ1-2, with a tentative D call TRBD1 (6 bases). The CDR3 sequence is 14 residues long. CDR1 is MNHNS and CDR2 is SASEGT in the germline V gene. CDR3 in amino acids: CVSSGGGSNYGYTF. CDR3 in DNA: TGTGTCAGCAGTGGGGGGGGCAGTAACTATGGCTACACCTTC.

This clonotype was recorded a few times. J is TRBJ1-5 and V is TRBV2; D gene ambiguous. The germline V gene has CDR1 SNHLY and CDR2 FYNNEI. CDR3 size: 14 residues. The germline V and J ends were trimmed by 1 base and 0 bases, with 4 bases remaining between them. The CDR3 sequence is CASSEVYSNQPQHF. The CDR3 region has the DNA TGTGCCAGCAGTGAAGTGTATAGCAATCAGCCCCAGCATTTT.

This clonotype was seen at least ten times. The V call is TRBV20-1, the J call TRBJ2-7, with D uncertain. Looked up from germline, CDR1 is DFQATT and CDR2 is SNEGSKA (reference sequence). V was pared by 2 bases and J by 3 bases, with 11 bases between. The CDR3 runs 13 residues. The CDR3, as DNA: TGCAGTGCTAGATCCAAGGTGAGCTACGAGCAGTACTTC. The encoded protein is CSARSKVSYEQYF.

This clonotype was detected many times. The chain combines TRBV11-2 with TRBJ2-2, with D possibly matching TRBD1 (5 bases). CDR1 SGHAT and CDR2 FQNNGV come from the germline V gene. CDR3 length equals 16 residues. The V end lost 2 bases, the J end lost 0 bases, and 10 bases lay between the germline ends. DNA of the CDR3: TGTGCCAGCAGCTTAAGGGGCAGTACGAACACCGGGGAGCTGTTTTTT. It codes for CASSLRGSTNTGELFF.

This clonotype was seen many times. The chain is built from TRBV2 and TRBJ1-2, with 8 bases lining up with TRBD1. V shed 9 bases and J 5 bases; nucleotides not matched to a gene: 5. Germline assignment: CDR1 SNHLY and CDR2 FYNNEI. The CDR3 is 12 amino acids. The CDR3, as DNA: TGTGCCAGAAGGACAGGGCAATATGGCTACACCTTC. Translated: CARRTGQYGYTF.

In this sample, this clonotype turned up once. V and J are TRBV15 and TRBJ1-2; D not certain. The CDR3 has 14 amino acids. The V gene lost 3 bases and the J gene lost 1 base, with 9 bases spanning the gap. Germline V gene sequence: CDR1 LNHNV, CDR2 YYDKDF (reference sequence). The CDR3 reads CATSRPDLNYGYTF. The CDR3 DNA reads TGTGCCACCAGCAGGCCGGACCTTAACTATGGCTACACCTTC. The full variable domain, in which reference TRBV15 and TRBJ1-2 provide the parts outside the CDR3, is DAMVIQNPRYQVTQFGKPVTLSCSQTLNHNVMYWYQQKSSQAPKLLFHYYDKDFNNEADTPDNFQSRRPNTSFCFLDIRSPGLGDTAMYLCATSRPDLNYGYTFGSGTRLTVV.